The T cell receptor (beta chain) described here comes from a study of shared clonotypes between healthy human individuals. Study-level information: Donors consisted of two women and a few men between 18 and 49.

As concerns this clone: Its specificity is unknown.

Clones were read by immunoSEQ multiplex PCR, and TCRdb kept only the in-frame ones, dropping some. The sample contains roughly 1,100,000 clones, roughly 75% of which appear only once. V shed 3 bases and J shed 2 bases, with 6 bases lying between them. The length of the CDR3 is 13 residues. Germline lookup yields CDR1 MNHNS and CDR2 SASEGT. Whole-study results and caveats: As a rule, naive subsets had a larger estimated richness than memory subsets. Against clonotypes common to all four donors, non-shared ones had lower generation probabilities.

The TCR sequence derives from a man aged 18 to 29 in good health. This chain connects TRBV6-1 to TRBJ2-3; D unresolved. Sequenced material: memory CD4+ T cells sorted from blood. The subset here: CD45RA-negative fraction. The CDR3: CASSDPTTDTQYF. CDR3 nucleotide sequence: TGTGCCAGCAGTGACCCTACCACAGATACGCAGTATTTT.